This entry lists 21 T cell receptor beta chains sequenced from one sample in a study of T cell responses to AZD1222 COVID-19 vaccine (dated by TCRdb to 2020 to 2023). The method behind the library was the immunoSEQ multiplex PCR assay. TCRdb's version of the immuneACCESS table is confined to in-frame rearrangements and falls short of the full clone set. An unresolved V gene accounts for under half of the shortfall where checked; the remainder is of unknown origin. This sample holds about 110,000 clones; 88% were observed only once. About 1.6% of the sample belongs to the ten largest clones. The sample's time point label, in plain terms: baseline before first vaccination. This sample comprised peripheral blood, obtained on day 0 of AZD1222 vaccination. Source of these receptors: an adult in good health.

This chain uses TRBV2 with TRBJ2-7; D gene ambiguous. Germline loops: CDR1 SNHLY, CDR2 FYNNEI. CDR3 length: 15 amino acids. The germline V and J ends were trimmed by 0 bases and 5 bases, with 14 bases remaining between them. In nucleotides, the CDR3 is TGTGCCAGCAGTGAAGCGTGGTGGAGAGTGGACGAGCAGTACTTC. Translating it yields CASSEAWWRVDEQYF.

J is TRBJ2-7 and V is TRBV30, with D possibly matching TRBD1 (6 bases). Germline loops: CDR1 GTSNPN, CDR2 SVGIG (reference sequence). Trimming pared 1 base from V and 2 bases from J, leaving 12 bases between. The CDR3 spans 14 residues. CDR3 DNA sequence: TGTGCCTGGAGTGGGGGACATTCTCCCTACGAGCAGTACTTC. Translated, it gives CAWSGGHSPYEQYF.

This clone was seen only a few times. This chain joins TRBV11-2 and TRBJ2-7; no definite D call. Looked up from germline, CDR1 is SGHAT and CDR2 is FQNNGV. The germline V and J ends were trimmed by 1 base and 3 bases, with 7 bases remaining between them. This CDR3 region has 13 residues. Written as DNA, the CDR3 is TGTGCCAGCAGCTTAGCACTACACTACGAGCAGTACTTC. This sequence encodes CASSLALHYEQYF.

The chain recombines TRBV2 with TRBJ1-4, with 7 bases aligning to TRBD1. Germline assignment: CDR1 SNHLY and CDR2 FYNNEI. V gave up 6 bases and J gave up 2 bases; unmatched junction bases: 9. The length of the CDR3 is 16 residues. The CDR3 coding sequence is TGTGCCAGCAGGCATCGGACAGGCTCGACTAATGAAAAACTGTTTTTT. It yields the protein CASRHRTGSTNEKLFF.

The J gene is TRBJ1-2, the V gene TRBV6-1, with D maybe TRBD1 (5 bases). Germline lookup yields CDR1 MNHNS and CDR2 SASEGT. V was pared by 1 base and J by 2 bases, with 5 bases between. The CDR3 loop spans 13 amino acids. The CDR3 sequence: CASSEEGNYGYTF. In DNA form, the CDR3 reads TGTGCCAGCAGTGAAGAGGGGAACTATGGCTACACCTTC.

The rearrangement links TRBV24-1 to TRBJ2-7; TRBD1 matches at 8 bases. The germline CDR1 and CDR2 sequences are KGHDR and SFDVKD. V shed 8 bases and J 4 bases; nucleotides not matched to a gene: 12. This CDR3 contains 15 residues. CDR3 in DNA: TGTGCCACCAAAATGGAGGCGGACAGGGTTTACGAGCAGTACTTC. Translating it yields CATKMEADRVYEQYF.

The table lists this clone with a count of one. The chain carries TRBV25-1 and TRBJ1-1; D not certain. Germline V gives CDR1 MGHDK, CDR2 SYGVNS. Trimming pared 4 bases from V and 3 bases from J, leaving 6 bases between. This CDR3 region has 12 residues. In nucleotides, the CDR3 is TGTGCCAGCAGTGGGCCCTACACTGAAGCTTTCTTT. Protein: CASSGPYTEAFF.

The V gene is TRBV6-2 or TRBV6-3, the J gene TRBJ1-1; D unclear. The germline V and J ends were trimmed by 2 bases and 5 bases, with 15 bases remaining between them. Germline values: CDR1 MNHEY, CDR2 SVGEGT. CDR3 length: 15 amino acids. Here the CDR3 DNA reads TGTGCCAGCAGTTACATAGGACGGGGAGGAACTGAAGCTTTCTTT. Translation: CASSYIGRGGTEAFF.

V is TRBV5-6 and J is TRBJ2-7; D perhaps matches TRBD1 (6 bases). V lost 0 bases and J lost 1, with 14 bases in between. This CDR3 contains 16 residues. In germline, CDR1 is SGHDT, CDR2 YYEEEE. Here the CDR3 reads CASSLGGQGPSYEQYF. CDR3 nucleotides: TGTGCCAGCAGCTTGGGCGGTCAGGGGCCGTCCTACGAGCAGTACTTC.

The chain couples TRBV19 to TRBJ1-2; D is perhaps TRBD1 (6 bases). The CDR3 runs 15 residues. Germline CDR1 LNHDA, CDR2 SQIVND (reference sequence). The V end was cut by 4 bases, the J end by 3 bases, with 15 bases between. In nucleotides, the CDR3 is TGTGCCAGTAGTAACCCGGCCAGGGGATACTATGGCTACACCTTC. Protein: CASSNPARGYYGYTF.

The CDR3 is CASSSEGYTF. The DNA for the CDR3 is TGTGCCAGCAGTTCTGAGGGTTACACCTTC. V and J are TRBV6-6 and TRBJ1-2; D remains unclear. Germline CDR1 MNHNY, CDR2 SVGAGI (reference sequence). V dropped 4 bases and J dropped 11 bases, with 8 bases sitting between them. This CDR3 region has 10 residues.

This sequence joins TRBV6-5 and TRBJ2-5, with D perhaps TRBD2 (6 bases). In germline, CDR1 is MNHEY, CDR2 SVGAGI. Deletions cut 6 bases from V and 3 bases from J, with 14 bases between. The CDR3 is made up of 14 amino acids. The CDR3 loop is CASRASGGEETQYF. The CDR3 DNA is TGTGCCAGCAGGGCGAGCGGAGGGGAAGAGACCCAGTACTTC.

The rearrangement uses TRBV19 and TRBJ1-2; D might be TRBD1 (6 bases). This CDR3 spans 13 amino acids. The V and J ends lost 2 bases and 4 bases respectively, with 8 bases between them. Germline V gene lookup returns CDR1 LNHDA and CDR2 SQIVND (reference sequence). For the CDR3, the DNA is TGTGCCAGTAGTATAAAGGGGGTCTATGGCTACACCTTC. Protein sequence: CASSIKGVYGYTF. The complete variable domain, with remaining parts taken from reference TRBV19 and TRBJ1-2, reads DGGITQSPKYLFRKEGQNVTLSCEQNLNHDAMYWYRQDPGQGLRLIYYSQIVNDFQKGDIAEGYSVSREKKESFPLTVTSAQKNPTAFYLCASSIKGVYGYTFGSGTRLTVV.

The chain carries TRBV27 and TRBJ1-1; a weak D match, TRBD1 (5 bases). Trimming shortened V by 2 bases and J by 3 bases, and 13 bases separated the two germline ends. Germline CDR1 MNHEY, CDR2 SMNVEV (reference sequence). The CDR3 length is 15 residues. The CDR3 spells CASSLVWGGDTEAFF. CDR3 bases: TGTGCCAGCAGTTTAGTGTGGGGCGGGGACACTGAAGCTTTCTTT.

This chain uses TRBV18 with TRBJ1-2; TRBD1 matches at 9 bases. The germline V gene has CDR1 KGHSH and CDR2 LQKENI. The J segment lost 5 bases and the V segment lost 4 bases, leaving 11 bases of the junction unmatched. The CDR3 spans 16 residues. This chain's CDR3 is CASSLSAPGTGYGYTF. In DNA form, the CDR3 reads TGTGCCAGCTCACTTAGCGCGCCCGGGACAGGGTATGGCTACACCTTC.

V and J are TRBV20-1 and TRBJ1-2; D gene uncertain. CDR3 length: 12 residues. Trimming stripped 3 bases from V and 1 base from J, with 6 bases between. Germline CDR1 reads DFQATT; CDR2 reads SNEGSKA (reference sequence). CDR3 sequence reads: CSASSDNYGYTF. The CDR3 DNA follows: TGCAGTGCTAGTTCCGATAACTATGGCTACACCTTC.

CDR3 amino acids: CASSPFRSPTEAFF. DNA for the CDR3: TGTGCCAGCAGCCCCTTCCGGTCTCCCACGGAAGCTTTCTTT. The chain is built from TRBV3-1 (or the pseudogene TRBV3-2) and TRBJ1-1; D is unclear. Trimming took off 4 bases at V and 8 bases at J, with 17 bases between the two ends. The germline gives CDR1 LGHDT, CDR2 YNNKEL (reference sequence). The CDR3 is 14 amino acids.

The chain's CDR3 is CASRRDRVDEQFF. CDR3 sequence (DNA): TGTGCCAGCAGGCGGGACAGGGTGGATGAGCAGTTCTTC. This chain links TRBV6-5 with TRBJ2-1, with 9 bases identical to TRBD1. CDR1 and CDR2 (germline): MNHEY, SVGAGI. The V segment lost 6 bases and the J segment 8 bases; nucleotides outside the gene matches: 5. The CDR3 runs to 13 residues.

The chain is built from TRBV19 and TRBJ1-3, with unresolved D. Germline-derived CDR1 and CDR2 are LNHDA and SQIVND (reference sequence). This CDR3 has 14 residues. Trimming stripped 8 bases from V and 0 bases from J, with 11 bases between. CDR3 coding DNA: TGTGCCAGTGAAGTAGGCTACTCTGGAAACACCATATATTTT. It yields the protein CASEVGYSGNTIYF.

This clone appeared a single time. The chain is built from TRBV18 and TRBJ1-3; D possibly corresponds to TRBD1 (5 bases). V dropped 3 bases and J dropped 3 bases, with 12 bases sitting between them. Germline CDR1 KGHSH, CDR2 LQKENI. CDR3 length: 15 amino acids. CDR3 amino acids: CASSPRAQGGNTIYF. For the CDR3, the DNA is TGTGCCAGCTCACCCCGGGCCCAGGGTGGAAACACCATATATTTT.

The rearrangement links TRBV27 to TRBJ1-5; D unclear. Trimming pared 2 bases from V and 6 bases from J, leaving 11 bases between. Germline loops: CDR1 MNHEY, CDR2 SMNVEV (reference sequence). This CDR3 is built from 14 residues. CDR3 sequence reads: CASSLKQRGQPQHF. The CDR3, as DNA: TGTGCCAGCAGTTTAAAACAGAGAGGTCAGCCCCAGCATTTT.